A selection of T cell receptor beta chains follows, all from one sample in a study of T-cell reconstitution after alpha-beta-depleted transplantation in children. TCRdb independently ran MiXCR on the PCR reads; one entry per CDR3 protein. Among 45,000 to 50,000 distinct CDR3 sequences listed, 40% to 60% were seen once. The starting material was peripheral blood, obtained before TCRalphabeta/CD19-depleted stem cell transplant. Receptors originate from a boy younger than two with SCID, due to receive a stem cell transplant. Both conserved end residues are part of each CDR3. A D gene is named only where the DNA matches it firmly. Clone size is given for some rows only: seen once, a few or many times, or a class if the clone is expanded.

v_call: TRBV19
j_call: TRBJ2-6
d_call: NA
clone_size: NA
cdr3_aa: CASSPLLTGSGANVLTF
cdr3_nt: TGTGCCAGTAGTCCCCTCTTAACAGGGTCCGGGGCCAACGTCCTGACTTTC

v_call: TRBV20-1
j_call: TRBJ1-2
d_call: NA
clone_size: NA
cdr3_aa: CSARNRALNYGYTF
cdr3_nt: TGCAGTGCTAGAAACCGTGCTCTTAACTATGGCTACACCTTC

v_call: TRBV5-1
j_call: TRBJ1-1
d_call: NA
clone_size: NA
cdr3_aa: CASSWGGDTEAFF
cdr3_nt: TGCGCCAGCAGCTGGGGTGGCGACACTGAAGCTTTCTTT

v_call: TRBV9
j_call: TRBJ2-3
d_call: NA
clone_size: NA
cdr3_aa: CASSAVPGLSTDTQYF
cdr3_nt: TGTGCCAGCAGCGCCGTTCCGGGCCTATCCACAGATACGCAGTATTTT

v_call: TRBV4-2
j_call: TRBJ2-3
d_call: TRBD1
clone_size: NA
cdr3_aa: CASSPRDRDPDTQYF
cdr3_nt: TGTGCCAGCAGCCCTCGGGACAGAGACCCAGATACGCAGTATTTT

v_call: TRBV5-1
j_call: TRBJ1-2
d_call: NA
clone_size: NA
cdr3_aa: CASSPGGGITNYGYTF
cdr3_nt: TGCGCCAGCAGCCCAGGCGGGGGGATCACTAACTATGGCTACACCTTC

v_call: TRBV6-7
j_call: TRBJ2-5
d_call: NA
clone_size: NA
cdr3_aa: CASSYSCLGIQETQYF
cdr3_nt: TGTGCCAGCAGTTACTCGTGCTTGGGGATACAAGAGACCCAGTACTTC

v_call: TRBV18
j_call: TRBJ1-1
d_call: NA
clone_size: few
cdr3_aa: CASSPDMNTEAFF
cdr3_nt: TGTGCCAGCTCACCAGACATGAACACTGAAGCTTTCTTT

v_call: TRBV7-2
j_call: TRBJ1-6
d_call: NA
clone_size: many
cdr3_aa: CASSLADVPIYNSPLHF
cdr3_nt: TGTGCCAGCAGCTTAGCGGACGTTCCCATTTATAATTCACCCCTCCACTTT

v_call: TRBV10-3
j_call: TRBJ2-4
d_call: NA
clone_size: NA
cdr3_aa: CAISEVRLLAKNIQYF
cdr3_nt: TGTGCCATCAGTGAGGTTCGACTACTAGCCAAAAACATTCAGTACTTC

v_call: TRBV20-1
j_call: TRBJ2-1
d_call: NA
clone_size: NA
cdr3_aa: CSARDLASSSNEQFF
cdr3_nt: TGCAGTGCTAGAGATCTAGCGAGCTCCTCCAACGAGCAGTTCTTC

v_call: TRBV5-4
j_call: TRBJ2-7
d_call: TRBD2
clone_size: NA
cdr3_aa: CASSHSTSGASYEQYF
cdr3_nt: TGTGCCAGCAGCCATTCCACTAGCGGGGCCTCCTACGAGCAGTACTTC

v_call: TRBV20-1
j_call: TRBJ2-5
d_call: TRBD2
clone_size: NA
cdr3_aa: CSARGLAGSPLETQYF
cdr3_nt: TGCAGTGCCCGAGGACTAGCGGGGTCCCCTTTGGAGACCCAGTACTTC

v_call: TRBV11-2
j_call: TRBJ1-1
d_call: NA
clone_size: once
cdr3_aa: CASSKIQETNTEAFF
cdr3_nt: TGTGCCAGCAGCAAAATACAGGAGACGAACACTGAAGCTTTCTTT

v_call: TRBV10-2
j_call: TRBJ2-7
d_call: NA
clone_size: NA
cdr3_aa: CASRGGQGRGFAEQYF
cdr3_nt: TGCGCCAGCAGGGGGGGTCAAGGCAGGGGGTTCGCCGAGCAGTACTTC

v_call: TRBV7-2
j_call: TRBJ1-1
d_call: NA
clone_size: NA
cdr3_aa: CASSPLLNTEAFF
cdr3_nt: TGTGCCAGCAGCCCCCTTTTGAACACTGAAGCTTTCTTT

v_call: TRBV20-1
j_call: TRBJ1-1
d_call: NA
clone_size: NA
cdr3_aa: CSARDARVRTEAFF
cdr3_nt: TGCAGTGCTAGAGATGCGAGGGTAAGAACTGAAGCTTTCTTT

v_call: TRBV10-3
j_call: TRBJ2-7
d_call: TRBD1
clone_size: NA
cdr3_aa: CAISPGQGTHEQYF
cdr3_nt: TGTGCCATCAGTCCGGGACAGGGGACCCACGAGCAGTACTTC